The clone carrying this T cell receptor beta chain showed up just a few times. Its specificity is not known. V shed 4 bases, J shed 5 bases, and the junction held 9 bases outside the gene matches. Per the germline V gene, CDR1 is SEHNR and CDR2 is FQNEAQ (reference sequence). The CDR3 contains 15 residues. Partitioning of CD4+ cells yielded a CD45RA+ naive subset and a CD45RA-negative memory subset. This sample was taken from a study of shared clonotypes between healthy human individuals. Notes on the study in general: When compared with the clonotypes that were shared by all four sorted-subset donors, the non-shared clonotypes turned out to have lower generation probabilities.

Sequencing used immunoSEQ multiplex PCR; TCRdb keeps in-frame clones, though not all of them. The sample lists about 670,000 clones; roughly 70% were seen once. The clonotype was recovered from a woman younger than 45 in good health. V and J are TRBV7-9 and TRBJ2-7, with 9 bases aligning to TRBD1. Source material: memory CD4+ T cells sorted from blood. The subset: CD45RA-negative fraction. The CDR3 region has the DNA TGTGCCAGCAGCTCAGCCGGGACAGGGCACGACGAGCAGTACTTC. Its translation is CASSSAGTGHDEQYF.